The 16 T cell receptor beta chains presented below share a single source sample, sequenced in a study of identical twins. A single record per CDR3 protein comes from TCRdb applying MiXCR to the 5' RACE reads. The table includes some 630,000 distinct CDR3 sequences, roughly 7.1% detected once. Another study also made use of these data, one on yellow fever vaccine responses in identical twins.

The source material was PBMCs. These receptors all stem from a woman younger than 30 in good health.

Many counts were recorded for this clonotype. CDR3 coding DNA: TGTGCCAGCAGTTTAGAGGGGCCACTTAATTCACCCCTCCACTTT. Protein product: CASSLEGPLNSPLHF. The chain combines TRBV27 with TRBJ1-6; D is perhaps TRBD1 (5 bases). Germline CDR1 is MNHEY and CDR2 is SMNVEV (reference sequence). This CDR3 region has 15 residues. Between the trimmed V and J ends, which lost 2 bases and 6 bases, there was a span of 11 bases.

This clonotype was seen at least ten times. V is TRBV6-1 and J is TRBJ1-1, with D possibly TRBD1 on 6 matching bases. Trimming removed 6 bases from V and 8 bases from J, with 16 bases in between. The CDR3 spans 13 residues. CDR1 and CDR2 from the germline V gene are MNHNS and SASEGT. The CDR3 DNA is TGTGCCAGCAGGCCCCGGGACATCAAAGAAGCTTTCTTT. This codes for CASRPRDIKEAFF.

In this sample, this clonotype turned up a few times. The CDR3 is CASSPGAFWNEQFF. CDR3 nucleotide sequence: TGTGCCAGCAGCCCCGGGGCCTTTTGGAATGAGCAGTTCTTC. The chain joins TRBV7-2 to TRBJ2-1; D possibly uses TRBD1 or TRBD2 (5 bases each). The V gene's germline CDR1 is SGHTA and CDR2 FQGNSA. The V end was cut by 5 bases, the J end by 7 bases, with 15 bases between. CDR3 size: 14 residues.

This chain's CDR3 is CASSLVPGSRWDTQYF. DNA of the CDR3: TGTGCCAGCAGCTTGGTTCCCGGTTCGAGATGGGATACGCAGTATTTT. V gene TRBV5-4 combines with J gene TRBJ2-3; D remains unclear. CDR1 is SGHNT, CDR2 YYREEE, per germline (reference sequence). The V end was cut by 0 bases, the J end by 6 bases, with 17 bases between. CDR3 length: 16 amino acids.

At least ten counts were recorded for this clonotype. The V call is TRBV12-3 or TRBV12-4, the J call TRBJ1-2; D is unclear. The CDR3 consists of 13 residues. The ends were cut back, 4 bases at V and 2 bases at J, with 8 bases in the middle. In DNA form, the CDR3 reads TGTGCCAGCAGTTCAGGAATGAACTATGGCTACACCTTC. It translates to CASSSGMNYGYTF.

The rearrangement links TRBV27 to TRBJ2-7, with D possibly matching TRBD1 (5 bases). There are 15 residues in the CDR3. Per germline, CDR1 MNHEY and CDR2 SMNVEV (reference sequence). Trimming removed 2 bases from V and 0 bases from J, with 11 bases in between. CDR3: CASSLDRTTSYEQYF. DNA of the CDR3: TGTGCCAGCAGTTTAGACAGAACTACCTCCTACGAGCAGTACTTC.

V is TRBV7-9 and J is TRBJ2-7; no clear D. The CDR3 length is 13 residues. Trimming left V 3 bases short and J 3 bases short, with 9 bases between. Germline CDR1 is SEHNR and CDR2 is FQNEAQ (reference sequence). The CDR3 here is CASSLAQHYEQYF. The CDR3 DNA reads TGTGCCAGCAGCTTGGCGCAGCACTACGAGCAGTACTTC.

The V call is TRBV7-6, the J call TRBJ2-7; D is uncertain. The CDR3 length is 12 residues. V gave up 5 bases and J gave up 4 bases, with 9 bases separating them. Germline CDR1 and CDR2: SGHVS and FNYEAQ. CDR3 loop: CASSITDYEQYF. CDR3 coding DNA: TGTGCCAGCAGCATCACAGATTACGAGCAGTACTTC.

This clonotype was counted a few times. The chain carries TRBV7-8 and TRBJ2-1; TRBD2 agrees at 7 bases. The CDR3 sequence is 16 residues long. Germline V gene lookup returns CDR1 SGHVS and CDR2 FQNEAQ. V gave up 5 bases and J gave up 5 bases; unmatched junction bases: 12. The DNA of the CDR3 is TGTGCCAGCAGCCGTCGGGGGGAGGCCTACCACAATGAGCAGTTCTTC. Translated, it gives CASSRRGEAYHNEQFF.

The genes are TRBV10-3 and TRBJ2-7, with D tentatively TRBD2 (5 bases). Germline assignment: CDR1 ENHRY and CDR2 SYGVKD. The CDR3 contains 12 residues. V lost 4 bases, J lost 6 bases, and 10 bases lay in between. This CDR3 reads CAISGRGIEQYV. Here the CDR3 DNA reads TGTGCCATCAGTGGGCGAGGGATCGAGCAGTACGTC.

This clonotype was counted a few times. The V call is TRBV5-1, the J call TRBJ2-3; weak D call: TRBD2 (5 bases). The CDR3 loop spans 12 amino acids. Deletions cut 2 bases from V and 7 bases from J, with 8 bases between. Germline CDR1 and CDR2: SGHRS and YFSETQ. DNA of the CDR3: TGCGCCAGCAGCTTAAACGGGAATACGCAGTATTTT. It codes for CASSLNGNTQYF.

Ten or more counts support this clonotype. The chain is built from TRBV5-1 and TRBJ2-5; the match to TRBD2 covers 11 bases. Germline CDR1 and CDR2: SGHRS and YFSETQ. After removal of 4 bases from V and 4 bases from J, the junction contained 6 bases not matched to a gene. This CDR3 has 15 amino acids. CDR3 in DNA: TGCGCCAGCAGCAAGACTAGCGGGAACCTAGAGACCCAGTACTTC. This gives the protein CASSKTSGNLETQYF.

The table lists this clonotype with many counts. The chain has TRBV5-8 and TRBJ2-1, with D perhaps given as TRBD1 or TRBD2 (5 bases each). Trimming took 3 bases from V and 7 from J, leaving 17 bases between them. This CDR3 is 15 amino acids long. Germline V lookup: CDR1 SGHTS, CDR2 YDEGEE. The CDR3 nucleotides read TGTGCCAGCAGCTCCGGGACCGGAGCGCGGAATGAGCAGTTCTTC. This sequence encodes CASSSGTGARNEQFF.

This clonotype showed up many times. V and J are TRBV12-3 or TRBV12-4 and TRBJ2-7, with D perhaps matching TRBD1 or TRBD2 (5 bases each). Trimming removed 5 bases at V and 3 bases at J, with 11 bases between. The CDR3 spans 13 residues. CDR3 nucleotides: TGTGCCAGCAGTCCGGGGACGGTCTACGAGCAGTACTTC. The encoded protein is CASSPGTVYEQYF.

This clonotype has a handful of counts. The rearrangement links TRBV25-1 to TRBJ2-1; D gene unclear. This CDR3 is 15 amino acids long. From germline, CDR1 is MGHDK and CDR2 SYGVNS. V lost 5 bases, J lost 4 bases, and 15 bases lay in between. In nucleotides, the CDR3 is TGTGCCAGCAGTCCTCCCTCGATTGCATACAATGAGCAGTTCTTC. It translates to CASSPPSIAYNEQFF. Together with reference TRBV25-1 and TRBJ2-1, the CDR3 gives the full variable domain: EADIYQTPRYLVIGTGKKITLECSQTMGHDKMYWYQQDPGMELHLIHYSYGVNSTEKGDLSSESTVSRIRTEHFPLTLESARPSHTSQYLCASSPPSIAYNEQFFGPGTRLTVL.

Note on this clonotype: A single base separates this from a much larger clone, so it may be a read error. The genes are TRBV5-1 and TRBJ2-3; 12 nucleotides agree with TRBD2. The CDR3 consists of 16 residues. Germline loops: CDR1 SGHRS, CDR2 YFSETQ. The CDR3 protein is CASRRLAGVQTDAQYF. Written as DNA, the CDR3 is TGCGCCAGCAGAAGACTAGCGGGAGTTCAGACAGATGCGCAGTATTTT.